The next 20 T cell receptor beta chains were all read from a single sample in a study of spatial heterogeneity in lung cancer. Points from the study as a whole: Tumoral mutation counts were tracked by counts of expanded intratumoral alpha and beta TCRs.

TCRdb independently ran MiXCR on the 5' RACE reads; one entry per CDR3 protein. In the table there are some 10,000 distinct CDR3 sequences, over 6% of which are singletons. The antigens these receptors bind are not known. This sample's time point: sample taken at primary tumor resection. Sequencing was performed on lung tumor tissue, taken at surgery. The receptors come from a male donor with early-stage non-small cell lung cancer.

Ten or more counts support this clonotype. Since it is a stray read in a library aimed at alpha chains, this beta chain has a size that is not meaningful. The J gene is TRBJ2-1, the V gene TRBV6-2 or TRBV6-3; D gene ambiguous. The CDR3 sequence is 13 residues long. Germline-derived CDR1 and CDR2 are MNHEY and SVGEGT. The germline V and J ends were trimmed by 4 bases and 7 bases, with 11 bases remaining between them. DNA for the CDR3: TGTGCCAGCAGTTCTTTACCGTCGAATGAGCAGTTCTTC. Translated: CASSSLPSNEQFF.

This clonotype was counted a single time. This beta chain is an unintended read in a library built for alpha chains; its size means little. This rearrangement joins TRBV20-1 to TRBJ2-7, with TRBD2 matching over 12 bases. Germline V gives CDR1 DFQATT, CDR2 SNEGSKA (reference sequence). Trimming cost V 6 bases and J 6 bases; bases outside gene matches: 9. The length of the CDR3 is 14 residues. CDR3 sequence reads: CSAKLAGGSGEQYF. CDR3 coding DNA: TGCAGTGCAAAACTAGCGGGAGGTTCGGGCGAGCAGTACTTC.

This clonotype was detected ten times or more. This beta chain is an unintended read in a library built for alpha chains; its size means little. CDR3 in amino acids: CSASWSYNSPLHF. For the CDR3, the DNA is TGCAGTGCCAGTTGGTCCTATAATTCACCCCTCCACTTT. The chain is built from TRBV20-1 and TRBJ1-6; D not certain. CDR1 DFQATT and CDR2 SNEGSKA come from the germline V gene (reference sequence). The V and J ends lost 6 bases and 1 base respectively, with 7 bases between them. This CDR3 has 13 residues.

This clonotype was recorded many times. For a library built for alpha chains, this beta chain is a stray read; little rests on its size. The chain employs TRBV5-6 and TRBJ2-2; tentatively, D is TRBD1 or TRBD2 (5 bases each). The CDR3 totals 14 residues. Germline assignment: CDR1 SGHDT and CDR2 YYEEEE. Trimming stripped 4 bases from V and 6 bases from J, with 13 bases between. The CDR3 DNA follows: TGTGCCAGCAGCGCCCAGGTGGGGGCCGGGGAGCTGTTTTTT. This codes for CASSAQVGAGELFF.

By sample fraction, this clonotype is large. Since the library was made to target alpha chains, this beta chain is a stray read and its abundance is not meaningful. The rearrangement links TRBV28 to TRBJ1-5; 7 bases fit TRBD1. After removal of 3 bases from V and 2 bases from J, the junction contained 4 bases not matched to a gene. The CDR3 sequence is 15 residues long. From germline, CDR1 is MDHEN and CDR2 SYDVKM. The CDR3 coding sequence is TGTGCCAGCAGTTTGACAGGGCAGGGCAATCAGCCCCAGCATTTT. It codes for CASSLTGQGNQPQHF.

This clonotype has more than one count but fewer than ten. Found in a library prepared for alpha chains, this beta chain is an off-target read, and its abundance has little meaning. V gene TRBV18 combines with J gene TRBJ1-1; D perhaps matches TRBD1 (5 bases). Germline CDR1 KGHSH, CDR2 LQKENI. The CDR3 consists of 15 residues. The V gene lost 3 bases and the J gene lost 5 bases, with 16 bases spanning the gap. The CDR3 DNA reads TGTGCCAGCTCACCGAGAGGACAATCGGGGACTGAAGCTTTCTTT. It encodes CASSPRGQSGTEAFF.

The sample holds a few counts of this clonotype. Since it is a stray read in a library aimed at alpha chains, this beta chain has a size that is not meaningful. The rearrangement links TRBV3-1 to TRBJ2-3, with unresolved D. The CDR3 is made up of 15 amino acids. Germline V gives CDR1 LGHDT, CDR2 YNNKEL (reference sequence). V was pared by 0 bases and J by 2 bases, with 9 bases between. The CDR3 sequence is CASSQDYGDTDTQYF. The CDR3, as DNA: TGTGCCAGCAGCCAAGACTATGGGGACACAGATACGCAGTATTTT.

In its sample, this clonotype was seen many times. A library prepared for alpha chains yielded this beta chain as an off-target read; its size is of little meaning. The chain couples TRBV20-1 to TRBJ1-5; 7 nucleotides match TRBD1. In germline, CDR1 is DFQATT, CDR2 SNEGSKA (reference sequence). V gave up 1 base and J gave up 4 bases; unmatched junction bases: 7. This CDR3 has 15 amino acids. The CDR3 region has the DNA TGCAGTGCTAGAGTAAGCAGGGGGGTTAATCAGCCCCAGCATTTT. Its protein is CSARVSRGVNQPQHF.

In its sample, this clonotype was seen many times. This beta chain lies outside the target of a library built for alpha chains; its clone size means little. Here the CDR3 DNA reads TGTGCCAGCAGTATCCAAACAGATACGCAGTATTTT. Protein sequence: CASSIQTDTQYF. The rearrangement joins TRBV28 to TRBJ2-3; D is unclear. Germline CDR1 is MDHEN and CDR2 is SYDVKM. This CDR3 has 12 residues. V lost 5 bases, J lost 3 bases, and 6 bases lay in between.

This clonotype was counted at least ten times. This beta chain is an off-target read within a library intended for alpha chains, so its frequency means little. The V and J genes are TRBV7-2 and TRBJ1-4; D may be TRBD1 (5 bases). The germline V gene encodes CDR1 SGHTA and CDR2 FQGNSA. V gave up 3 bases and J gave up 0 bases, with 11 bases separating them. The CDR3 spans 16 residues. DNA for the CDR3: TGTGCCAGCAGCTTCGAGACAGCCTCAACTAATGAAAAACTGTTTTTT. It encodes CASSFETASTNEKLFF.

Many counts were recorded for this clonotype. Since the library was made to target alpha chains, this beta chain is a stray read and its abundance is not meaningful. The rearrangement joins TRBV20-1 to TRBJ2-7; perhaps D is TRBD1 or TRBD2 (5 bases each). CDR3 size: 12 residues. V lost 4 bases and J 11 bases, leaving 18 bases between the germline ends. The germline V gene has CDR1 DFQATT and CDR2 SNEGSKA (reference sequence). The CDR3 reads CSANEGRDVEYF. The CDR3 region has the DNA TGCAGTGCTAACGAGGGAAGGGACGTAGAGTACTTC.

This clonotype was observed at least ten times. Found in a library prepared for alpha chains, this beta chain is an off-target read, and its abundance has little meaning. CDR3 DNA: TGTGCCAGCAGCGTAGGGGGGAACGTCAATCAGCCCCAGCATTTT. Its protein is CASSVGGNVNQPQHF. The chain has TRBV9 and TRBJ1-5, with a weak D call TRBD1 (5 bases). The CDR3 is 15 residues long. The germline gives CDR1 SGDLS, CDR2 YYNGEE. Trimming shortened V by 0 bases and J by 3 bases, and 10 bases separated the two germline ends.

The sample holds many counts of this clonotype. This beta chain represents an off-target read in a library built for alpha chains; its size is of limited meaning. V and J are TRBV5-1 and TRBJ2-6, with D perhaps given as TRBD1 or TRBD2 (5 bases each). This CDR3 is built from 14 residues. Trimming shortened V by 5 bases and J by 1 base, and 7 bases separated the two germline ends. From germline, CDR1 is SGHRS and CDR2 YFSETQ. The chain's CDR3 is CASRGVSGANVLTF. CDR3 bases: TGCGCCAGCAGGGGGGTGTCTGGGGCCAACGTCCTGACTTTC.

Note on this clonotype: This beta chain appears as a stray read in a library generated for alpha chains; its size is not informative. The rearrangement joins TRBV2 to TRBJ1-2; D possibly corresponds to TRBD1 (6 bases). The length of the CDR3 is 16 residues. Trimming shortened V by 10 bases and J by 3 bases, and 24 bases separated the two germline ends. Germline CDR1 reads SNHLY; CDR2 reads FYNNEI. CDR3 coding DNA: TGTGCCAAGGGGGAAAGGGAGAACACGGCCCACTATGGCTACACCTTC. Its translation is CAKGERENTAHYGYTF. Variable domain in full (rest from reference TRBV2 and TRBJ1-2): EPEVTQTPSHQVTQMGQEVILRCVPISNHLYFYWYRQILGQKVEFLVSFYNNEISEKSEIFDDQFSVERPDGSNFTLKIRSTKLEDSAMYFCAKGERENTAHYGYTFGSGTRLTVV.

This clonotype has a count of ten or more. Found in a library prepared for alpha chains, this beta chain is an off-target read, and its abundance has little meaning. This chain connects TRBV10-3 to TRBJ1-2; possible D gene TRBD1, 6 bases. The CDR3 loop spans 14 amino acids. V dropped 7 bases and J dropped 8 bases, with 20 bases sitting between them. The germline V gene has CDR1 ENHRY and CDR2 SYGVKD. The CDR3, as DNA: TGTGCCATCACCGCGGACAGCCACCTCTACGGCTACACCTTC. This translates into CAITADSHLYGYTF.

There are many counts of this clonotype. This beta chain turned up in a library designed for alpha chains; as an off-target read, its abundance says little. The gene calls are TRBV2 and TRBJ2-1; a possible D gene is TRBD2 (6 bases). Trimming took 6 bases from V and 1 from J, leaving 19 bases between them. This CDR3 is 17 amino acids long. Per the germline V gene, CDR1 is SNHLY and CDR2 is FYNNEI. The CDR3 region has the DNA TGTGCCAGCAGACCCGGGACTTCTCTTCTTTCCTACAATGAGCAGTTCTTC. As protein: CASRPGTSLLSYNEQFF.

This clonotype showed up many times. This beta chain is an off-target read within a library intended for alpha chains, so its frequency means little. The chain has TRBV5-1 and TRBJ2-3; D perhaps matches TRBD1 (5 bases). The CDR3 runs 14 residues. Trimming took off 1 base at V and 4 bases at J, with 10 bases between the two ends. The germline V gene encodes CDR1 SGHRS and CDR2 YFSETQ. The chain's CDR3 is CASSLPQGSDTQYF. Here the CDR3 DNA reads TGCGCCAGCAGCTTGCCCCAGGGTTCAGATACGCAGTATTTT.

This clonotype was seen many times. Because the library targeted alpha chains, this beta chain is an off-target read whose size means little. This rearrangement joins TRBV5-1 to TRBJ2-7; D possibly corresponds to TRBD2 (6 bases). The germline V and J ends were trimmed by 2 bases and 3 bases, with 12 bases remaining between them. The germline gives CDR1 SGHRS, CDR2 YFSETQ. This CDR3 has 14 amino acids. CDR3 nucleotides: TGCGCCAGCAGCTTTGGCGCGGGGAACTACGAGCAGTACGTC. It codes for CASSFGAGNYEQYV.

A word on this clonotype: This beta chain represents an off-target read in a library built for alpha chains; its size is of limited meaning. The V gene is TRBV12-3 or TRBV12-4, the J gene TRBJ1-5; D ambiguous. The germline V and J ends were trimmed by 3 bases and 7 bases, with 13 bases remaining between them. The CDR3 extends over 14 amino acids. This CDR3 is CASSFTVASQPQHF. CDR3 bases: TGTGCCAGCAGTTTTACAGTGGCGTCGCAGCCCCAGCATTTT.

This clonotype appeared many times. This beta chain came through as a stray read in a library set up for alpha chains, and its size says little. The rearrangement links TRBV28 to TRBJ2-4, with a tentative D call TRBD1 (6 bases). V was cut by 6 bases and J by 6 bases, with 15 bases left in between. The germline CDR1 and CDR2 sequences are MDHEN and SYDVKM. This CDR3 comprises 14 residues. CDR3 loop: CASRGTSGRNIQYF. The CDR3 bases are TGTGCCAGCAGAGGGACATCCGGGCGAAACATTCAGTACTTC.